This T cell receptor (beta chain) is from a study of cytomegalovirus exposure and HLA in healthy donors. Regarding the study as a whole: The dataset shows that most TCR sequences were rare, while some public TCRs occurred in many donors. Reports credit the classifier with highly specific, highly sensitive diagnosis of cytomegalovirus status.

This PCR relied on a set of 60 Vbeta primers and 13 Jbeta primers. Method: immunoSEQ multiplex PCR; TCRdb's copy keeps in-frame clones and lacks some. The sample data list 130,000 to 150,000 clones. As regards this clone: What it binds is unknown.

The germline V gene has CDR1 SNHLY and CDR2 FYNNEI. V lost 8 bases to trimming and J lost 8 bases; unmatched junction nucleotides: 12. The CDR3 contains 15 residues. The chain carries TRBV2 and TRBJ2-6, with TRBD1 matching over 7 bases. The clonotype was recovered from a male donor in good health and CMV-seronegative. Sequenced: PBMCs. This CDR3 reads CASGTGTARTNVLTF. The CDR3 coding sequence is TGTGCCAGCGGGACCGGGACAGCCCGGACCAACGTCCTGACTTTC.